This TCR beta chain was identified during a study of blood T cell repertoires in COVID-19. Participants came from around 25 US areas, aged roughly 18 to 95 years. In the study's own analysis: The assay estimated nucleated cells by amplifying reference gene primers. Method: immunoSEQ multiplex PCR; TCRdb's copy keeps in-frame clones and lacks some. The V and J calls and clone size were taken over from that table, and D and trimming were inferred from the DNA. The sample holds over 200,000 clones, 80% to 90% seen once. V was pared by 0 bases and J by 5 bases, with 13 bases between. Germline values: CDR1 GTSNPN, CDR2 SVGIG (reference sequence). The CDR3 loop spans 14 amino acids. This clone showed up just a few times.

The source is a woman under 40 who had been exposed to COVID-19. The chain employs TRBV30 and TRBJ1-1; D is perhaps TRBD1 (5 bases). The sequenced material came from PBMCs or T cells enriched from blood (not recorded which). The CDR3 DNA reads as TGTGCCTGGAGTGTACAGTCAGGGAAAACTGAAGCTTTCTTT. Its translation is CAWSVQSGKTEAFF.